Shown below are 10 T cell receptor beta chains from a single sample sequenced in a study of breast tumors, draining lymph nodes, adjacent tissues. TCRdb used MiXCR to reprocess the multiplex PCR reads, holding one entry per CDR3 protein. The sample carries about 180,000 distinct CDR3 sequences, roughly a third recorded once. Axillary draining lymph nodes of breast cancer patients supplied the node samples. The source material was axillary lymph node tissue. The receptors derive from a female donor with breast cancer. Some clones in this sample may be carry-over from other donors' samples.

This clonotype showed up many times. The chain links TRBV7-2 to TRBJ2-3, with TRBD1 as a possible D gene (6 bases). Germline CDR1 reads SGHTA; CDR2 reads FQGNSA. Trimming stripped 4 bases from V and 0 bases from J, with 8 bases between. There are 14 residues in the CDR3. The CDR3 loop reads CASSSGTSTDTQYF. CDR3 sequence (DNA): TGTGCCAGCAGCTCCGGGACAAGCACAGATACGCAGTATTTT.

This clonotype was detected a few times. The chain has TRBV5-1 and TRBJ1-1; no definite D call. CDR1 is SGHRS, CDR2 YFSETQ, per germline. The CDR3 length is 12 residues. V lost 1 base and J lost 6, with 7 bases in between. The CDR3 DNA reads TGCGCCAGCAGCTTGCCGGAGGCTGAAGCTTTCTTT. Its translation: CASSLPEAEAFF.

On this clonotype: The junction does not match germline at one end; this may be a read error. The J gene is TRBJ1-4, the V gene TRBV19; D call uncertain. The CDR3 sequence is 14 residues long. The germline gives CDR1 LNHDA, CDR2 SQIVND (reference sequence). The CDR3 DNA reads TGTGCCAGTAGTAGAGGCCACGGGAGTAAAAAGCTGTTTTTT. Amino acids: CASSRGHGSKKLFF.

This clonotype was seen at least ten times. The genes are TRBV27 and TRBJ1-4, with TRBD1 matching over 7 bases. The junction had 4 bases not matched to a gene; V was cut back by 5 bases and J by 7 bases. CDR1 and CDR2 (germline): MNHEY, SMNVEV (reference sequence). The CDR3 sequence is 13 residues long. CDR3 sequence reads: CASSDRVSEKLFF. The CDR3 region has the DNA TGTGCCAGCAGTGACAGGGTTAGTGAAAAACTGTTTTTT.

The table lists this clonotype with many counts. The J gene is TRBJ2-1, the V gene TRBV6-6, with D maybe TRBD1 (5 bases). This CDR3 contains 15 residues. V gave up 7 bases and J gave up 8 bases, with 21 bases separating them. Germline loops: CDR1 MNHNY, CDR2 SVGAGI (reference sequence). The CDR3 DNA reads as TGTGCCAGCACCGACCTAGGGGCCAGCATGGATGAGCAGTTCTTC. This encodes CASTDLGASMDEQFF.

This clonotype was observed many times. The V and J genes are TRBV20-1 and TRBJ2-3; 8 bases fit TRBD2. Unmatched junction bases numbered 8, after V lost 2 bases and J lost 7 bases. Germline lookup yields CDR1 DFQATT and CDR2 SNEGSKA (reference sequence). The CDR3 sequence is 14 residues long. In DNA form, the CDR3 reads TGCAGTGCTAGATCCGGGGGGGGGCCATATACGCAGTATTTT. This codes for CSARSGGGPYTQYF.

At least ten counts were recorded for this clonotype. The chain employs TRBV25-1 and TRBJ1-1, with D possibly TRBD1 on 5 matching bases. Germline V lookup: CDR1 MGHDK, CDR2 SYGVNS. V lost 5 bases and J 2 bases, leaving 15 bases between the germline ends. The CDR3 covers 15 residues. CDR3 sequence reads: CASSPRPGDNTEAFF. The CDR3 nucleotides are TGTGCCAGCAGTCCCCGACCGGGGGATAACACTGAAGCTTTCTTT.

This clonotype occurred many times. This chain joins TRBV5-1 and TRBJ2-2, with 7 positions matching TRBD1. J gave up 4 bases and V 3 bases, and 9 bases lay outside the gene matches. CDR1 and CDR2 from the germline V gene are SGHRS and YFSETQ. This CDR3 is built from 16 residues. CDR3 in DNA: TGCGCCAGCAGCTCATCCTCGGGACAGATCACCGGGGAGCTGTTTTTT. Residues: CASSSSSGQITGELFF.

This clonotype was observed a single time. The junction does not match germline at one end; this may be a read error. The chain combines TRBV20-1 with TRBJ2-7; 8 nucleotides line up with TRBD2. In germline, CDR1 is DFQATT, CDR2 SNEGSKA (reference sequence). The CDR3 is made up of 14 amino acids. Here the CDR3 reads CSADPGTSFDERYF. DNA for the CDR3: TGCAGTGCAGACCCCGGGACTAGTTTTGACGAGCGGTACTTC.

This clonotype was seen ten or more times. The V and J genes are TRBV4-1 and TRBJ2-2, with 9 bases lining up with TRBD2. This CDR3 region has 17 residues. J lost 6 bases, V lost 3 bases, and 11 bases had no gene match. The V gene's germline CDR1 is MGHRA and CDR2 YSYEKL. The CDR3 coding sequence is TGCGCCAGCAGCCATCAACCGGGACTAGCTGTTTCCGGGGAGCTGTTTTTT. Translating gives CASSHQPGLAVSGELFF.